The sequence of this TCR beta chain was determined in a study of blood T cell repertoires in COVID-19. Study-level information: T cells, B-cell-depleted T cells, or PBMCs provided the cDNA or gDNA that served as material.

Losses at the gene ends were 0 bases for V and 3 bases for J; bases not matched to a gene: 1. The germline V gene has CDR1 ENHRY and CDR2 SYGVKD. The CDR3 contains 15 residues. All enrollees were about 18 to 100 years old and from 24 US areas. Cohort 3 recovery required two negative PCRs, clearance, or symptom resolution. A note on this clone: The sample holds other DNA sequences that translate to the same CDR3.

The repertoire was sequenced with immunoSEQ multiplex PCR; TCRdb's copy has only in-frame clones and lacks some. The table lists around 290,000 clones, roughly nine tenths of them singletons, with about 2.6% in the top ten. The specimen was PBMCs or T cells enriched from blood (not recorded which). The V call is TRBV10-3, the J call TRBJ2-7, with 11 bases matching TRBD2. This sequence was found in a woman aged 18-29 years who had recovered from COVID-19. DNA for the CDR3: TGTGCCATCAGTGAGTCGGGGACTAGCGGCTACGAGCAGTACTTC. Its protein is CAISESGTSGYEQYF.